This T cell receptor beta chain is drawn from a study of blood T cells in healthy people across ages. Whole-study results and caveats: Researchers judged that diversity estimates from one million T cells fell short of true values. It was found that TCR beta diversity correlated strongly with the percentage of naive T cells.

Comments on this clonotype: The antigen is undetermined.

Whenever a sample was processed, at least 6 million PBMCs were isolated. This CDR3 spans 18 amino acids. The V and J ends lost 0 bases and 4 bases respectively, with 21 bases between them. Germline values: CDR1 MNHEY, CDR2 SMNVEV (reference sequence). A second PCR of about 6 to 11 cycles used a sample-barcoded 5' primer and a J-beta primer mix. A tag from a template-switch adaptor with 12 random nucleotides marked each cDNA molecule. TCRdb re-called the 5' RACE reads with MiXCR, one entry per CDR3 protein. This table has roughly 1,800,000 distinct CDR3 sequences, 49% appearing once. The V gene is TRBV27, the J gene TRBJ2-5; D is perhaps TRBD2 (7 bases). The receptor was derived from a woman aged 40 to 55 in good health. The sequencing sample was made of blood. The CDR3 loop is CASSLSRRRGGVAETQYF. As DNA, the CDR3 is TGTGCCAGCAGTTTATCGAGGCGTAGGGGGGGGGTTGCAGAGACCCAGTACTTC.